This T cell receptor beta chain was found in a study of OX40 agonist ivuxolimab in advanced cancers. Study-level background: Three dose-escalation patients had partial responses: one with hepatocellular carcinoma and two with cutaneous melanoma. Notes on the study in general: CD8+ T cells averaged more expanded clones than CD4+. Low normalized T-cell clonal expansion was also seen in some nonresponders.

This clone was detected a few times. Its antigen is unknown. The CDR3 is 13 residues long. V was shortened by 4 bases and J by 0 bases, with 7 bases between the two germline ends. CDR1 and CDR2 (germline): SGDLS, YYNGEE. The method was immunoSEQ multiplex PCR; TCRdb's version includes in-frame clones alone and lacks a portion of them. The sample has approximately 66,000 clones; more than 70% are singletons. The sequence was collected from an adult with an advanced solid tumor such as melanoma, head and neck, liver or kidney cancer. The chain recombines TRBV9 with TRBJ2-5, with D uncertain. Here the sequenced sample was CD4+ or CD8+ T cells sorted from blood, taken in a trial of the OX40 agonist ivuxolimab. The CDR3 protein is CASSPQNQETQYF. Written as DNA, the CDR3 is TGTGCCAGCAGCCCACAGAACCAAGAGACCCAGTACTTC. Drawing the rest from reference TRBV9 and TRBJ2-5, the complete variable domain is DSGVTQTPKHLITATGQRVTLRCSPRSGDLSVYWYQQSLDQGLQFLIQYYNGEERAKGNILERFSAQQFPDLHSELNLSSLELGDSALYFCASSPQNQETQYFGPGTRLLVL.